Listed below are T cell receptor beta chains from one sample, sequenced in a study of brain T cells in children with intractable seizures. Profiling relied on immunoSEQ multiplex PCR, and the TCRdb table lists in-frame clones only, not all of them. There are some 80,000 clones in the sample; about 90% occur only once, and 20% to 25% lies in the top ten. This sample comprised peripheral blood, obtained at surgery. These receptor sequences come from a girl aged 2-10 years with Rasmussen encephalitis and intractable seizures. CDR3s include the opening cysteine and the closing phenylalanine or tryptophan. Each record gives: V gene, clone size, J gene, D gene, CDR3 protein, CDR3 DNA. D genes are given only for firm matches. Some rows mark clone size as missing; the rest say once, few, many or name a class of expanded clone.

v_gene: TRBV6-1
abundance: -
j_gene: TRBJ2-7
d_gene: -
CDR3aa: CASREGMGGLYEQYF
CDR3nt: TGTGCCAGCAGGGAAGGAATGGGAGGACTATACGAGCAGTACTTC

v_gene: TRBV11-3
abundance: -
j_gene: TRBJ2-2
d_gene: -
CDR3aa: CASSLVNTGELFF
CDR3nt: TGTGCCAGCAGCTTAGTTAATACCGGGGAGCTGTTTTTT

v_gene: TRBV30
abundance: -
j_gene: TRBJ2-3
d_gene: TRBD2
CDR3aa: CAWSALAGTDTQYF
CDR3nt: TGTGCCTGGAGTGCACTAGCGGGAACAGATACGCAGTATTTT

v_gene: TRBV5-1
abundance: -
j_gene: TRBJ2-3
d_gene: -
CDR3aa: CASSFGIPTATDTQYF
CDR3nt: TGCGCCAGCAGCTTCGGGATCCCCACCGCCACAGATACGCAGTATTTT

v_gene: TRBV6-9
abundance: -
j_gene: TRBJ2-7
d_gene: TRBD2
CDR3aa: CASSWDRASASGRNEQYF
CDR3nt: TGTGCCAGCAGCTGGGACAGGGCTAGCGCTAGCGGGAGGAACGAGCAGTACTTC

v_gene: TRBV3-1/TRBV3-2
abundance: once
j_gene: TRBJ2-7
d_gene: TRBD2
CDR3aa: CASSRTSGGPVYEQYF
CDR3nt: TGTGCCAGCAGCCGGACTAGCGGAGGCCCTGTGTACGAGCAGTACTTC

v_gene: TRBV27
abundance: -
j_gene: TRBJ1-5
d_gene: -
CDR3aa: CASSLSRGGQPQHF
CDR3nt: TGTGCCAGCAGTTTATCGAGGGGCGGTCAGCCCCAGCATTTT

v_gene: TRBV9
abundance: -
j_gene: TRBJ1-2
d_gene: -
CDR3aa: CASSVGGFGYTF
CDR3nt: TGTGCCAGCAGCGTAGGTGGGTTTGGCTACACCTTC

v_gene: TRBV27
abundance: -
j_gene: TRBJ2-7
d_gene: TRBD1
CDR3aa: CASSQLTGQGLSYEQYF
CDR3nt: TGTGCCAGCAGTCAATTAACGGGACAGGGTCTTTCCTACGAGCAGTACTTC

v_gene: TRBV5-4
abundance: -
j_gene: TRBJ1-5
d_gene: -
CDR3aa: CASSLDSNQPQHF
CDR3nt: TGTGCCAGCAGCTTGGATAGCAATCAGCCCCAGCATTTT

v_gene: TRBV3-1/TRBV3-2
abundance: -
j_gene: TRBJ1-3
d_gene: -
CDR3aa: CASSQALSGNTIYF
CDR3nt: TGTGCCAGCAGCCAAGCTTTATCTGGAAACACCATATATTTT

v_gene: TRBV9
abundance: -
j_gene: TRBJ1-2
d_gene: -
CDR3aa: CASSSERQWGNGYTF
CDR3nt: TGTGCCAGCAGCTCAGAGAGGCAGTGGGGCAATGGCTACACCTTC

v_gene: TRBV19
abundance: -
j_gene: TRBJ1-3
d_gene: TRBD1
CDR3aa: CASSEGASSGNTIYF
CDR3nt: TGTGCCAGTAGTGAGGGGGCCAGCTCTGGAAACACCATATATTTT

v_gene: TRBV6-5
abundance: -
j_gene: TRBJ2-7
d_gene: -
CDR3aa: CASSYTGVRDEQYF
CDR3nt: TGTGCCAGCAGCTATACGGGGGTAAGGGACGAGCAGTACTTC

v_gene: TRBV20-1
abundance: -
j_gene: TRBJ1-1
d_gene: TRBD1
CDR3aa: CSASLGGRGTEAFF
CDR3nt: TGCAGTGCTAGTCTAGGGGGCAGGGGCACTGAAGCTTTCTTT

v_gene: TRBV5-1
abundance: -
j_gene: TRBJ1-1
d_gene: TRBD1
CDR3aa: CASSSPRDRGSDTEAFF
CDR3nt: TGCGCCAGCAGCTCTCCACGGGACAGGGGATCGGACACTGAAGCTTTCTTT

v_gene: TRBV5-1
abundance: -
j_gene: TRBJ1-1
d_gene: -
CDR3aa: CASSFLLQAMNTEAFF
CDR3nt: TGCGCCAGCAGCTTTCTCCTACAGGCAATGAACACTGAAGCTTTCTTT

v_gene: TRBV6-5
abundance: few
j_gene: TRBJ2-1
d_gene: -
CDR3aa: CASSLLISYNEQFF
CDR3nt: TGTGCCAGCAGTTTACTGATCTCCTACAATGAGCAGTTCTTC

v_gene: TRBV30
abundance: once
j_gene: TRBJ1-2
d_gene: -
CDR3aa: CAWSVEGYGYTF
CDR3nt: TGTGCCTGGAGTGTAGAGGGTTATGGCTACACCTTC

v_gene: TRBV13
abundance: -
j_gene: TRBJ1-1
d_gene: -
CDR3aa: CASSRDGETEAFF
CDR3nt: TGTGCCAGCAGCCGGGACGGGGAAACTGAAGCTTTCTTT

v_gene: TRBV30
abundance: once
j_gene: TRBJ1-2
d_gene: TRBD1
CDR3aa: CACPGQGTGGYTF
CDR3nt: TGTGCCTGCCCGGGACAGGGGACGGGTGGCTACACCTTC

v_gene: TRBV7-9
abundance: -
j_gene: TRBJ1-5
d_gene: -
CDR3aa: CASSPDGRSNQPQHF
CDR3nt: TGTGCCAGCAGCCCAGACGGACGAAGCAATCAGCCCCAGCATTTT

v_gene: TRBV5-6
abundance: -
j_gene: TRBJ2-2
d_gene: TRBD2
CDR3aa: CASSLGLSNTGELFF
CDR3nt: TGTGCCAGCAGCCTGGGACTATCGAACACCGGGGAGCTGTTTTTT

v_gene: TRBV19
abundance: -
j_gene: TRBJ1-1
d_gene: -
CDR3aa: CASSIVAGRDTEAFF
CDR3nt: TGTGCCAGTAGTATAGTTGCGGGACGGGACACTGAAGCTTTCTTT

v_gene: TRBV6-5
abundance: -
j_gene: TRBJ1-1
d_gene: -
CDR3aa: CASSFPGYTEAFF
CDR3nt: TGTGCCAGCAGTTTCCCGGGGTACACTGAAGCTTTCTTT

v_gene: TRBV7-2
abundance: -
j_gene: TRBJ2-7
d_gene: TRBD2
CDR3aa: CASSLAGGAVRNEQYF
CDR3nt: TGTGCCAGCAGCTTAGCCGGGGGGGCCGTTCGGAACGAGCAGTACTTC